These T cell receptor beta chains were read from a single sample in a study of T cell responses to AZD1222 COVID-19 vaccine. The protocol was immunoSEQ multiplex PCR, while the TCRdb copy is restricted to in-frame clones and leaves out a portion. The sample shows about 150,000 clones, 85% to 95% of them seen only once. The material sequenced was peripheral blood, taken 28 days after the second AZD1222 dose. These receptors came from an adult who received the AZD1222 COVID-19 vaccine. The CDR3 runs from the conserved cysteine through the conserved F or W. The D gene is left open where the match is weak. Not every row has a clone size; where given, it reads once, few, many or a size class.

. | . | TRBJ2-1 | TRBV7-3 | TGTGCCAGCAGCTTATTAGGGGGGTTGTACAATGAGCAGTTCTTC | CASSLLGGLYNEQFF
. | TRBD1 | TRBJ1-1 | TRBV7-2 | TGTGCCAGCAGCTTACTCACGACAGGGGGTTTGGAGAACACTGAAGCTTTCTTT | CASSLLTTGGLENTEAFF
. | . | TRBJ2-1 | TRBV14 | TGTGCCAGCAGCCAAGACGGACGGAGCTCCTACAATGAGCAGTTCTTC | CASSQDGRSSYNEQFF
once | . | TRBJ1-2 | TRBV7-2 | TGTGCCAGCAGCTTATCGTGGCAGACTTATGGCTACACCTTC | CASSLSWQTYGYTF
. | TRBD1 | TRBJ2-2 | TRBV7-9 | TGTGCCAGCGGGGAACGGGACAGAAACACCGGGGAGCTGTTTTTT | CASGERDRNTGELFF
. | . | TRBJ2-3 | TRBV7-3 | TGTGCCAGCAGCATGACCCCCGGACGTACAGATACGCAGTATTTT | CASSMTPGRTDTQYF
once | . | TRBJ1-5 | TRBV2 | TGTGCCAGCAGGGAGACACCTAATCAGCCCCAGCATTTT | CASRETPNQPQHF
. | . | TRBJ1-2 | TRBV7-8 | TGTGCCAGCAGCTTTATATACGGGATGCGGGCCCCGGACTATGGCTACACCTTC | CASSFIYGMRAPDYGYTF
. | . | TRBJ1-5 | TRBV5-4 | TGTGCCAGCAGCTTGGGAGGAGGGTCCCGCAATCAGCCCCAGCATTTT | CASSLGGGSRNQPQHF
. | . | TRBJ1-5 | TRBV7-8 | TGTGCCAGCAGCTTAACTTGGGGGAGCAATCAGCCCCAGCATTTT | CASSLTWGSNQPQHF
. | TRBD2 | TRBJ2-1 | TRBV9 | TGTGCCAGCAGCGTAGTAGGGGCTAGCGGGAGTACTGAGCAGTTCTTC | CASSVVGASGSTEQFF
. | TRBD1 | TRBJ2-7 | TRBV7-8 | TGTGCCAGCAGCTTAAGGATTGGACAGGGATACGAGCAGTACTTC | CASSLRIGQGYEQYF
. | TRBD1 | TRBJ2-1 | TRBV7-2 | TGTGCCAGCACCCTCCGGGACAGACTCTCCTACAATGAGCAGTTCTTC | CASTLRDRLSYNEQFF
. | TRBD1 | TRBJ1-2 | TRBV5-6 | TGTGCCAGCAGCTTGGTGGACAGGGGGCGCGGGGGCTACACCTTC | CASSLVDRGRGGYTF
. | TRBD2 | TRBJ2-7 | TRBV4-1 | TGCGCCAGCAGCCCGGGGCCAATAAGCGGGAGCTCGGCCTACGAGCAGTACTTC | CASSPGPISGSSAYEQYF
. | . | TRBJ2-1 | TRBV19 | TGTGCCAGTAGTATCAGCGGGCGCTCCTACAATGAGCAGTTCTTC | CASSISGRSYNEQFF
. | . | TRBJ2-7 | TRBV30 | TGTGCCTGGAGTACCCCAGGGATGCCCTACGAGCAGTACTTC | CAWSTPGMPYEQYF
once | . | TRBJ1-1 | TRBV5-1 | TGCGCCAGCAGCTTGGATACAGGGAGGGCGGCTGAAGCTTTCTTT | CASSLDTGRAAEAFF
. | . | TRBJ1-2 | TRBV28 | TGTGCCAGCACCCCCGGGACATACTATGGCTACACCTTC | CASTPGTYYGYTF
. | . | TRBJ1-1 | TRBV25-1 | TGTGCCAGCAGTGAGGCTCCGCCTGGGACTGAAGCTTTCTTT | CASSEAPPGTEAFF
. | . | TRBJ2-7 | TRBV4-2 | TGTGCCAGCAGCCGAGGGGGAGGGAGAGCCAACGAGCAGTACTTC | CASSRGGGRANEQYF
. | TRBD2 | TRBJ2-1 | TRBV19 | TGTGCCAGTAGCGCCTCTAGCGGAGGATACAATGAGCAGTTCTTC | CASSASSGGYNEQFF
once | . | TRBJ2-3 | TRBV18 | TGTGCCAGCTCACAGGACCAGACAGATACGCAGTATTTT | CASSQDQTDTQYF
. | . | TRBJ1-1 | TRBV5-8 | TGTGCCAGCAGCATCCGGACAGCCTTGTTGAACACTGAAGCTTTCTTT | CASSIRTALLNTEAFF
. | . | TRBJ1-3 | TRBV7-9 | TGTGCCAGCAGCTTAGAGTACGGAAACACCATATATTTT | CASSLEYGNTIYF
. | . | TRBJ1-4 | TRBV28 | TGTGCCAGCAGTTTAAACCGTTGGGGGGCTGGGGAAAAACTGTTTTTT | CASSLNRWGAGEKLFF
once | TRBD1 | TRBJ2-5 | TRBV2 | TGTGCCAGCAAACGTATAAGGACAGGGAAAGAGACCCAGTACTTC | CASKRIRTGKETQYF
. | . | TRBJ1-4 | TRBV5-1 | TGCGCCAGCAGTTCCGGATCAACTAATGAAAAACTGTTTTTT | CASSSGSTNEKLFF
. | TRBD1 | TRBJ1-4 | TRBV7-2 | TGTGCCAGCAGCCCCCTTGTGGGACAGGGAGAAGGTAGTGAAAAACTGTTTTTT | CASSPLVGQGEGSEKLFF
. | . | TRBJ1-2 | TRBV28 | TGTGCCAGCAGTTTAGAGTACAGGCCCGGCACCTTC | CASSLEYRPGTF
. | . | TRBJ1-2 | TRBV2 | TGTGCCAGCTCGAGGGACACCCGGGTAGAAGGCTACACCTTC | CASSRDTRVEGYTF
once | . | TRBJ2-7 | TRBV3-1/TRBV3-2 | TGTGCCAGCAGTTGGGGGCCAGACCACAGATTCTACGAGCAGTACTTC | CASSWGPDHRFYEQYF
. | . | TRBJ2-5 | TRBV5-6 | TGTGCCAGCAGCTTGGGTGGGAGTTCCCAGTACTTC | CASSLGGSSQYF
. | . | TRBJ2-5 | TRBV5-1 | TGCGCCAGCAGCTTGGAGGAGACCCAGTACTTC | CASSLEETQYF
. | TRBD2 | TRBJ2-1 | TRBV27 | TGTGCCAGCAGTCACGGGACTAGCGAGTTCTTC | CASSHGTSEFF
. | . | TRBJ2-1 | TRBV19 | TGTGCCAGTAGTATAGGACTTAAGGGGGTAAGTAGGAACAATGAGCAGTTCTTC | CASSIGLKGVSRNNEQFF
once | . | TRBJ1-6 | TRBV25-1 | TGTGCCAGCAGCCGGGACAAAAATAATTCACCCCTCCACTTT | CASSRDKNNSPLHF
. | . | TRBJ2-4 | TRBV6-5 | TGTGCCAGTCAAGTGGGAGCTAACAAAAACATTCAGTACTTC | CASQVGANKNIQYF
once | . | TRBJ1-2 | TRBV20-1 | TGCAGTGCTAGTACGGAAAACAGGAGGTCCTATGGCTACACCTTC | CSASTENRRSYGYTF
. | . | TRBJ2-7 | TRBV6-1 | TGTGCCAGCAGTGAAGCGCGGACAGCGACCTACGAGCAGTACTTC | CASSEARTATYEQYF
. | . | TRBJ2-1 | TRBV14 | TGTGCCAGCAGCCGGGGGGGCCGCAATGAGCAGTTCTTC | CASSRGGRNEQFF
. | TRBD1 | TRBJ1-5 | TRBV7-9 | TGTGCCAGCAGCCTCCAGGGTGGGACAGGGGGGTTCAATCAGCCCCAGCATTTT | CASSLQGGTGGFNQPQHF
. | . | TRBJ2-7 | TRBV2 | TGTGCCAGCAGACAGGGATGGCAGTACTTC | CASRQGWQYF
. | . | TRBJ1-1 | TRBV11-2 | TGTGCCAGCAGCCCTGGGATGTCTACTATCGCTTTCTTT | CASSPGMSTIAFF
. | . | TRBJ2-3 | TRBV6-5 | TGTGCCAGCGTGGCTGTGACAGACAACACAGATACGCAGTATTTT | CASVAVTDNTDTQYF
. | . | TRBJ2-5 | TRBV12-3/TRBV12-4 | TGTGCCAGCAGTTTGGAGACCCAGTACTTC | CASSLETQYF
. | . | TRBJ1-2 | TRBV18 | TGTGCCAGCTCACCACAAAAGGGCGACTATAACTATGGCTACACCTTC | CASSPQKGDYNYGYTF
. | . | TRBJ2-1 | TRBV18 | TGTGCCAGCTCACCGACTACCCTGGGACGGGAAGAGCAGTTCTTC | CASSPTTLGREEQFF
once | . | TRBJ1-5 | TRBV12-3/TRBV12-4 | TGTGCCAGCAGTTTCGTTTGGAATCAGCCCCAGCATTTT | CASSFVWNQPQHF
. | . | TRBJ2-2 | TRBV15 | TGTGCCACCAGCATACGGGCCCCCCCAAACACCGGGGAGCTGTTTTTT | CATSIRAPPNTGELFF
. | . | TRBJ2-2 | TRBV7-9 | TGTGCCAGCAGCAGTAGCGAAGGCTACGCGAACACCGGGGAGCTGTTTTTT | CASSSSEGYANTGELFF
. | . | TRBJ1-2 | TRBV6-1 | TGTGCCAGCAGTGAACGGTCAGGGCTTGGCTACACCTTC | CASSERSGLGYTF
. | TRBD1 | TRBJ2-7 | TRBV10-1 | TGCGCCAGCGCCTGGGGCCCAGGGGGCGCGAATCTGAACGAGCAGTACTTC | CASAWGPGGANLNEQYF
. | . | TRBJ1-1 | TRBV5-1 | TGCGCCAGCAGCTTGATGGTGACAGAGCTGAACACTGAAGCTTTCTTT | CASSLMVTELNTEAFF